This T cell receptor (beta chain) was recovered during a study of blood T cell repertoires in COVID-19. Overall study: Whether acute or convalescent, the COVID-19 samples came from the United States, Italy and Spain. The cDNA or gDNA used as material had been derived from T cells, B-cell-depleted T cells, or PBMCs.

The V segment lost 6 bases and the J segment 6 bases; nucleotides outside the gene matches: 3. This CDR3 spans 15 amino acids. Germline loops: CDR1 LNHDA, CDR2 SQIVND (reference sequence). Data came from immunoSEQ multiplex PCR; TCRdb stores just in-frame clones and leaves some out. Seen here are over 450,000 clones, 89% observed once, and the top ten hold roughly 1%. Those enrolled in Seattle joined during active infection and were followed longitudinally afterward. The chain combines TRBV19 with TRBJ1-6, with 12 bases aligning to TRBD1. Sequencing was performed on peripheral blood. The source of this sequence is a man between 18 and 29 years old with COVID-19, enrolled during active disease. CDR3 in amino acids: CASRGDRGLNSPLHF. The CDR3 nucleotides read TGTGCCAGTAGAGGGGACAGGGGGCTTAATTCACCCCTCCACTTT.